This T cell receptor (beta chain) was captured by sequencing in a study of T cells after yellow fever vaccination. Whole-study findings and limits: Reappearing after the booster were most of the clones from primary vaccination (about 96% CD4, roughly 86% CD8).

This clonotype was seen more than once but under ten times. Its antigen is as yet unknown. TCRdb reprocessed the 5' RACE reads via MiXCR and lists one record per CDR3 protein. The data show about 370,000 distinct CDR3 sequences, around a tenth seen once. The sequence derives from a man between 18 and 35 years old who received the YFV17D yellow fever vaccine. Sequenced material: PBMCs, taken on the day of the first yellow fever vaccination.

The CDR3 DNA sequence: TGTGCCAGCAGCGTGAGCATCGCGAACACCGGGGAGCTGTTTTTT. Its translation: CASSVSIANTGELFF. The rearrangement uses TRBV9 and TRBJ2-2; D is undetermined. V was shortened by 2 bases and J by 0 bases, with 8 bases between the two germline ends. The CDR3 sequence is 15 residues long. Germline V CDR1 and CDR2: SGDLS, YYNGEE.